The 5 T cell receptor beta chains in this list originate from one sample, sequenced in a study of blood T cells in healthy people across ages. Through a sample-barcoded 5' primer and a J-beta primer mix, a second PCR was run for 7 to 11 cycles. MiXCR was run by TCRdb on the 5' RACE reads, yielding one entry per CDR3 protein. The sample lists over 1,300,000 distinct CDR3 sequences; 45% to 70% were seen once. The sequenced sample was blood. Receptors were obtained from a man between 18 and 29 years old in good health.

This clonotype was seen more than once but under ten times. The CDR3: CSASGTGSTYEQYF. DNA of the CDR3: TGCAGTGCTAGCGGGACAGGGAGTACCTACGAGCAGTACTTC. The chain joins TRBV20-1 to TRBJ2-7; TRBD1 matches at 9 bases. Germline CDR1 is DFQATT and CDR2 is SNEGSKA (reference sequence). V shed 3 bases and J 2 bases; nucleotides not matched to a gene: 5. The CDR3 covers 14 residues.

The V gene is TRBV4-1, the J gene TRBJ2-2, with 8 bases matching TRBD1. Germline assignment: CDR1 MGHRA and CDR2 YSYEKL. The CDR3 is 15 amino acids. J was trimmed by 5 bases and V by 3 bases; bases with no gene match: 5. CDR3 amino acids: CASSHQGQGTGELFF. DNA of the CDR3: TGCGCCAGCAGCCATCAAGGACAGGGAACCGGGGAGCTGTTTTTT.

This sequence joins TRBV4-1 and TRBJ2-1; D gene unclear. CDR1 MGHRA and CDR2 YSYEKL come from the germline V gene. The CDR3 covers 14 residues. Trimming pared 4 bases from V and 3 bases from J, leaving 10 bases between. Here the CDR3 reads CASSLEDHYNEQFF. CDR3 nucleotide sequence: TGCGCCAGCAGCCTAGAGGACCACTACAATGAGCAGTTCTTC.

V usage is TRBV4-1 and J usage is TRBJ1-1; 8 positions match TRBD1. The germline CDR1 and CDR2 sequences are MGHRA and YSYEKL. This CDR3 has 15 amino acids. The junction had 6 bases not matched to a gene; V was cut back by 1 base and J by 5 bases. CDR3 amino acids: CASSQGTGLLTEAFF. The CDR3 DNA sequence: TGCGCCAGCAGCCAAGGGACAGGGCTGTTGACTGAAGCTTTCTTT.

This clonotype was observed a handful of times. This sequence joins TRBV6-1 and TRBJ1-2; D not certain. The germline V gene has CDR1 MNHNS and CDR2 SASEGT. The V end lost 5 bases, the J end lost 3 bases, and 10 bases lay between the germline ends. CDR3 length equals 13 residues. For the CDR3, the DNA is TGTGCCAGCAGTACGACGGGTGACTATGGCTACACCTTC. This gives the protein CASSTTGDYGYTF.